The 5 T cell receptor beta chains listed next were all sequenced from one sample in a study of T cells in Graves' hyperthyroidism and ophthalmopathy. RNA transcripts provided the source from which TCR beta CDR3 regions were amplified. A set of HTBI primers served as the primers for a first-round RT-PCR of the TCR CDR3. One entry per CDR3 protein, called by TCRdb with MiXCR from the multiplex PCR reads. The table lists 700,000 to 950,000 distinct CDR3 sequences, around a third of them singletons. The sequencing input was blood. The receptors stem from a middle-aged woman with Graves' hyperthyroidism.

The sample holds a few counts of this clonotype. This chain links TRBV6-2 or TRBV6-3 with TRBJ2-5, with 8 bases matching TRBD1. CDR3 length: 12 residues. Germline lookup yields CDR1 MNHEY and CDR2 SVGEGT. CDR3 amino acids: CAVNRGTETQYF. The CDR3 nucleotides are TGTGCTGTGAACAGGGGGACAGAGACCCAGTACTTC.

The rearrangement uses TRBV12-3 or TRBV12-4 and TRBJ1-1; no clear D gene. V shed 1 base and J shed 10 bases, with 19 bases lying between them. This CDR3 is 15 amino acids long. CDR3 protein: CASSLGQPQTDPAFF. The CDR3 DNA reads TGTGCCAGCAGTTTAGGGCAGCCACAAACCGATCCAGCTTTCTTT.

The chain carries TRBV19 and TRBJ1-3; D is perhaps TRBD1 (5 bases). Between the trimmed V and J ends, which lost 6 bases and 2 bases, there was a span of 14 bases. CDR3 length: 15 residues. Per the germline V gene, CDR1 is LNHDA and CDR2 is SQIVND (reference sequence). CDR3 amino acids: CASRRSDMAGNTIYF. CDR3 DNA: TGTGCCAGTAGAAGATCGGACATGGCTGGAAACACCATATATTTT.

For this clonotype: Just one base apart from a much larger clone, this may be a read error. The chain combines TRBV10-3 with TRBJ2-5, with 15 bases lining up with TRBD2. Germline V CDR1 and CDR2: ENHRY, SYGVKD. With V trimmed by 4 bases and J by 5 bases, 5 bases remained unmatched. There are 16 residues in the CDR3. CDR3 amino acids: CAISGTSGRASETQYF. The CDR3 DNA sequence: TGTGCCATCAGTGGGACTAGCGGGAGGGCCTCGGAGACCCAGTACTTC.

The chain uses TRBV6-6 and TRBJ1-5; no reliable D call. Trimming pared 2 bases from V and 7 bases from J, leaving 18 bases between. CDR1 and CDR2 from the germline V gene are MNHNY and SVGAGI (reference sequence). This CDR3 region has 16 residues. The CDR3, as DNA: TGTGCCAGCAGTTACAGGCCCCGAATTCTCAGACAGCCCCAGCATTTT. Protein product: CASSYRPRILRQPQHF.